Listed below are T cell receptor beta chains from one sample, sequenced in a study of blood T cells in healthy people across ages. TCRdb fed the 5' RACE reads into MiXCR, producing one record per CDR3 protein. Of over a million distinct CDR3 sequences listed, roughly 64% were seen once; the top ten hold more than 6%. The material sequenced was blood. Receptor source: a young man in good health. Both conserved end residues are part of each CDR3. D genes are given only for firm matches. Not every row has a clone size; where given, it reads once, few, many or a size class.

j_call | v_call | d_call | clone_size | cdr3_aa | cdr3_nt
TRBJ2-7 | TRBV3-1 | . | once | CASSQGRSGPYEQYF | TGTGCCAGCAGCCAAGGAAGATCGGGTCCCTACGAGCAGTACTTC
TRBJ2-1 | TRBV18 | TRBD1 | . | CASSGGTGVSYNEQFF | TGTGCCAGCTCAGGCGGGACAGGGGTGTCCTACAATGAGCAGTTCTTC
TRBJ2-3 | TRBV4-1 | TRBD1 | . | CASSQLRTGGSTDTQYF | TGCGCCAGCAGCCAGCTAAGGACAGGGGGGAGCACAGATACGCAGTATTTT
TRBJ1-2 | TRBV28 | . | . | CASSSIPGQNYGYTF | TGTGCCAGCAGTTCCATTCCCGGACAAAACTATGGCTACACCTTC
TRBJ1-2 | TRBV4-1 | . | . | CASSQDGGQNGYTF | TGCGCCAGCAGCCAAGATGGGGGGCAGAATGGCTACACCTTC
TRBJ2-2 | TRBV27 | . | once | CASLDRNGPGELFF | TGTGCCAGTCTTGACAGAAATGGGCCCGGGGAGCTGTTTTTT
TRBJ2-7 | TRBV27 | TRBD1 | few | CASSSLQGAVYEQYF | TGTGCCAGCAGTTCCTTACAGGGGGCAGTCTACGAGCAGTACTTC
TRBJ2-4 | TRBV2 | . | . | CASKVGNIQYF | TGTGCCAGCAAGGTGGGAAACATTCAGTACTTC
TRBJ1-1 | TRBV29-1 | . | . | CSVIRQWGTEAFF | TGCAGCGTGATTCGACAGTGGGGCACTGAAGCTTTCTTT
TRBJ1-6 | TRBV7-2 | . | . | CASSLSRTTNSPLHF | TGTGCCAGCAGCCTTTCGAGAACCACTAATTCACCCCTCCACTTT
TRBJ2-7 | TRBV13 | TRBD1 | . | CASSLNTDRGWKYEQYF | TGTGCCAGCAGCTTAAATACCGACAGGGGATGGAAGTACGAGCAGTACTTC
TRBJ1-1 | TRBV7-2 | . | . | CASSLSLMNTEAFF | TGTGCCAGCAGCTTAAGCCTAATGAACACTGAAGCTTTCTTT
TRBJ2-4 | TRBV25-1 | . | . | CASMGVGDIQYF | TGTGCCAGCATGGGGGTGGGGGACATTCAGTACTTC
TRBJ2-3 | TRBV2 | . | . | CASSRQTSSTDTQYF | TGTGCCAGCAGCCGCCAGACATCTAGCACAGATACGCAGTATTTT
TRBJ2-1 | TRBV20-1 | TRBD2 | . | CSARKAGEIYNEQFF | TGCAGTGCGAGGAAAGCGGGAGAGATCTACAATGAGCAGTTCTTC
TRBJ1-1 | TRBV10-3 | . | few | CAISESEGNTEAFF | TGTGCCATCAGTGAGTCGGAAGGGAACACTGAAGCTTTCTTT
TRBJ2-7 | TRBV27 | TRBD1 | few | CASSARQGAYYEQYF | TGTGCCAGCAGTGCCAGACAGGGGGCTTACTACGAGCAGTACTTC